Listed below are T cell receptor beta chains from one sample, sequenced in a study of shared clonotypes between healthy human individuals. Produced via immunoSEQ multiplex PCR; TCRdb's table is partial and in-frame only. Here the sample spans under 2,500,000 clones, around 95% being singletons. Input material: naive CD4+ T cells sorted from blood. The receptors originated from a man aged 18 to 35 in good health. Both conserved end residues are part of each CDR3. A D gene is named only where the DNA matches it firmly. Size values are once, few and many counts, or a class for expanded clones, and some rows have none.

d_call: NA; clone_size: NA; v_call: TRBV6-1; j_call: TRBJ1-3; cdr3_aa: CASSVHGSSGNTIYF; cdr3_nt: TGTGCCAGCAGTGTGCACGGCAGCTCTGGAAACACCATATATTTT
d_call: TRBD1; clone_size: once; v_call: TRBV30; j_call: TRBJ1-4; cdr3_aa: CAWKGGTVEKLFF; cdr3_nt: TGTGCCTGGAAGGGCGGGACAGTTGAAAAACTGTTTTTT
d_call: TRBD2; clone_size: once; v_call: TRBV7-8; j_call: TRBJ2-1; cdr3_aa: CASSLARASGRNEQFF; cdr3_nt: TGTGCCAGCAGCTTAGCGCGGGCTAGCGGGAGGAATGAGCAGTTCTTC
d_call: NA; clone_size: NA; v_call: TRBV5-1; j_call: TRBJ1-3; cdr3_aa: CASSPDSGNTIYF; cdr3_nt: TGCGCCAGCAGCCCAGACTCTGGAAACACCATATATTTT
d_call: TRBD1; clone_size: NA; v_call: TRBV5-4; j_call: TRBJ2-6; cdr3_aa: CASSLPGTANNVLTF; cdr3_nt: TGTGCCAGCAGTCTACCCGGGACAGCGAACAACGTCCTGACTTTC
d_call: TRBD2; clone_size: NA; v_call: TRBV7-2; j_call: TRBJ2-1; cdr3_aa: CASSLASLAGGEQFF; cdr3_nt: TGTGCCAGCAGCTTAGCGAGTCTAGCGGGAGGCGAGCAGTTCTTC
d_call: NA; clone_size: NA; v_call: TRBV15; j_call: TRBJ2-5; cdr3_aa: CATSRVVYQETQYF; cdr3_nt: TGTGCCACCAGCAGAGTTGTGTACCAAGAGACCCAGTACTTC
d_call: TRBD1; clone_size: NA; v_call: TRBV18; j_call: TRBJ2-7; cdr3_aa: CASSPPWGQGVEQYF; cdr3_nt: TGTGCCAGCTCACCACCTTGGGGACAGGGCGTCGAGCAGTACTTC
d_call: TRBD1; clone_size: NA; v_call: TRBV6-1; j_call: TRBJ2-2; cdr3_aa: CASKSFRDSTGELFF; cdr3_nt: TGTGCCAGCAAGAGTTTCCGGGACAGCACCGGGGAGCTGTTTTTT
d_call: TRBD1; clone_size: NA; v_call: TRBV6-6; j_call: TRBJ2-2; cdr3_aa: CASSPGTGVDTGELFF; cdr3_nt: TGTGCCAGCAGTCCAGGGACAGGGGTGGACACCGGGGAGCTGTTTTTT
d_call: NA; clone_size: NA; v_call: TRBV30; j_call: TRBJ2-7; cdr3_aa: CAWRVTGLVREQYF; cdr3_nt: TGTGCCTGGAGGGTGACGGGGTTGGTTCGCGAGCAGTACTTC
d_call: NA; clone_size: NA; v_call: TRBV7-9; j_call: TRBJ2-7; cdr3_aa: CASSLGGTISYEQYF; cdr3_nt: TGTGCCAGCAGCTTAGGTGGGACCATCTCCTACGAGCAGTACTTC
d_call: NA; clone_size: once; v_call: TRBV6-5; j_call: TRBJ1-2; cdr3_aa: CASSYQGKGNYGYTF; cdr3_nt: TGTGCCAGCAGTTACCAAGGGAAGGGAAACTATGGCTACACCTTC
d_call: NA; clone_size: once; v_call: TRBV18; j_call: TRBJ2-7; cdr3_aa: CASSPPPAVSYEQYF; cdr3_nt: TGTGCCAGCTCACCACCACCGGCAGTGTCCTACGAGCAGTACTTC
d_call: NA; clone_size: NA; v_call: TRBV7-9; j_call: TRBJ1-2; cdr3_aa: CASSLNGARWKEGYGYTF; cdr3_nt: TGTGCCAGCAGCTTAAACGGGGCGAGATGGAAGGAGGGCTATGGCTACACCTTC
d_call: NA; clone_size: NA; v_call: TRBV5-6; j_call: TRBJ1-2; cdr3_aa: CASSLGRGSRGYTF; cdr3_nt: TGTGCCAGCAGCTTGGGACGGGGATCTAGGGGCTACACCTTC
d_call: TRBD1; clone_size: NA; v_call: TRBV5-1; j_call: TRBJ1-1; cdr3_aa: CASGGQANTEAFF; cdr3_nt: TGCGCCAGCGGGGGACAGGCAAACACTGAAGCTTTCTTT
d_call: TRBD1; clone_size: NA; v_call: TRBV25-1; j_call: TRBJ1-1; cdr3_aa: CASSEQGDATTNTEAFF; cdr3_nt: TGTGCCAGCAGTGAACAGGGGGACGCAACGACGAACACTGAAGCTTTCTTT
d_call: NA; clone_size: NA; v_call: TRBV28; j_call: TRBJ1-1; cdr3_aa: CASSLIRAEAFF; cdr3_nt: TGTGCCAGCAGTTTAATCAGGGCTGAAGCTTTCTTT
d_call: NA; clone_size: NA; v_call: TRBV14; j_call: TRBJ2-2; cdr3_aa: CACSSSPWTANTGELFF; cdr3_nt: TGTGCCTGCAGCTCCAGTCCTTGGACAGCGAACACCGGGGAGCTGTTTTTT
d_call: TRBD1; clone_size: NA; v_call: TRBV23-1; j_call: TRBJ2-7; cdr3_aa: CASPRDRNYEQYF; cdr3_nt: TGCGCCAGCCCCCGGGACAGAAACTACGAGCAGTACTTC
d_call: NA; clone_size: NA; v_call: TRBV6-5; j_call: TRBJ2-3; cdr3_aa: CASSWAGSTDTQYF; cdr3_nt: TGTGCCAGCAGTTGGGCGGGGAGCACAGATACGCAGTATTTT
d_call: NA; clone_size: once; v_call: TRBV5-3; j_call: TRBJ2-1; cdr3_aa: CARSHPGLEQFF; cdr3_nt: TGTGCCAGAAGCCACCCGGGACTCGAGCAGTTCTTC
d_call: TRBD2; clone_size: NA; v_call: TRBV7-2; j_call: TRBJ2-3; cdr3_aa: CASGTSLAGGTDTQYF; cdr3_nt: TGTGCCAGCGGTACCTCACTAGCGGGAGGAACAGATACGCAGTATTTT
d_call: NA; clone_size: NA; v_call: TRBV6-1; j_call: TRBJ1-3; cdr3_aa: CASSEVSRSGNTIYF; cdr3_nt: TGTGCCAGCAGTGAAGTAAGCCGCTCTGGAAACACCATATATTTT
d_call: NA; clone_size: NA; v_call: TRBV16; j_call: TRBJ2-2; cdr3_aa: CASSLNPGLGELFF; cdr3_nt: TGTGCCAGCAGCCTAAACCCGGGACTGGGGGAGCTGTTTTTT
d_call: TRBD1; clone_size: NA; v_call: TRBV5-1; j_call: TRBJ2-2; cdr3_aa: CASSIGQGITGELFF; cdr3_nt: TGCGCCAGCAGCATAGGACAGGGAATCACCGGGGAGCTGTTTTTT
d_call: TRBD1; clone_size: NA; v_call: TRBV10-3; j_call: TRBJ2-3; cdr3_aa: CAIRGQSTSTDTQYF; cdr3_nt: TGTGCCATCAGGGGACAGTCGACTAGCACAGATACGCAGTATTTT
d_call: NA; clone_size: NA; v_call: TRBV5-4; j_call: TRBJ2-5; cdr3_aa: CASSLGTVQGTQYF; cdr3_nt: TGTGCCAGCAGCTTGGGGACAGTGCAAGGGACCCAGTACTTC
d_call: NA; clone_size: NA; v_call: TRBV19; j_call: TRBJ1-3; cdr3_aa: CASSMEGVSGNTIYF; cdr3_nt: TGTGCCAGTAGTATGGAAGGCGTCTCTGGAAACACCATATATTTT
d_call: TRBD1; clone_size: NA; v_call: TRBV5-4; j_call: TRBJ1-2; cdr3_aa: CASSWDRGNYGYTF; cdr3_nt: TGTGCCAGCAGCTGGGACAGGGGAAACTATGGCTACACCTTC
d_call: NA; clone_size: few; v_call: TRBV2; j_call: TRBJ1-2; cdr3_aa: CASNRGSGYGYTF; cdr3_nt: TGTGCCAGCAACCGAGGCTCGGGCTATGGCTACACCTTC
d_call: NA; clone_size: NA; v_call: TRBV7-8; j_call: TRBJ1-1; cdr3_aa: CASSLGGVATEAFF; cdr3_nt: TGTGCCAGCAGCTTAGGAGGGGTGGCCACTGAAGCTTTCTTT
d_call: NA; clone_size: NA; v_call: TRBV7-9; j_call: TRBJ2-3; cdr3_aa: CASSLFQTTDTQYF; cdr3_nt: TGTGCCAGCAGCTTATTCCAGACAACAGATACGCAGTATTTT
d_call: NA; clone_size: NA; v_call: TRBV7-8; j_call: TRBJ1-2; cdr3_aa: CASSLGGEGYGYTF; cdr3_nt: TGTGCCAGCAGCTTAGGCGGGGAGGGCTATGGCTACACCTTC
d_call: TRBD1; clone_size: NA; v_call: TRBV7-9; j_call: TRBJ2-3; cdr3_aa: CASSPGQVTTDTQYF; cdr3_nt: TGTGCCAGCAGCCCGGGACAGGTTACAACAGATACGCAGTATTTT
d_call: TRBD1; clone_size: NA; v_call: TRBV27; j_call: TRBJ1-4; cdr3_aa: CASSFRWTGREKLFF; cdr3_nt: TGTGCCAGCAGTTTCCGATGGACAGGAAGAGAAAAACTGTTTTTT
d_call: NA; clone_size: NA; v_call: TRBV27; j_call: TRBJ1-6; cdr3_aa: CASSLSHSSPLHF; cdr3_nt: TGTGCCAGCAGTTTATCCCATAGTTCACCCCTCCACTTT
d_call: NA; clone_size: NA; v_call: TRBV30; j_call: TRBJ1-2; cdr3_aa: CAWRRGTGYTF; cdr3_nt: TGTGCCTGGAGGCGGGGCACTGGCTACACCTTC
d_call: NA; clone_size: NA; v_call: TRBV28; j_call: TRBJ2-5; cdr3_aa: CASSLVLEETQYF; cdr3_nt: TGTGCCAGCAGCCTCGTGCTGGAAGAGACCCAGTACTTC
d_call: TRBD1; clone_size: NA; v_call: TRBV7-9; j_call: TRBJ2-1; cdr3_aa: CASSLRAGGLNEQFF; cdr3_nt: TGTGCCAGCAGCTTAAGGGCAGGGGGCCTGAATGAGCAGTTCTTC
d_call: NA; clone_size: NA; v_call: TRBV10-3; j_call: TRBJ1-5; cdr3_aa: CAISESADSNQPQHF; cdr3_nt: TGTGCCATCAGTGAGTCAGCGGACAGCAATCAGCCCCAGCATTTT
d_call: TRBD2; clone_size: NA; v_call: TRBV7-2; j_call: TRBJ2-3; cdr3_aa: CASSLASGGLDTQYF; cdr3_nt: TGTGCCAGCAGCTTAGCTAGCGGGGGGCTGGATACGCAGTATTTT
d_call: TRBD1; clone_size: NA; v_call: TRBV18; j_call: TRBJ1-2; cdr3_aa: CASSPPGSTGAASYGYTF; cdr3_nt: TGTGCCAGCTCACCACCGGGTTCGACAGGGGCCGCAAGCTATGGCTACACCTTC
d_call: NA; clone_size: NA; v_call: TRBV18; j_call: TRBJ2-3; cdr3_aa: CASSPGTKSTDTQYF; cdr3_nt: TGTGCCAGCTCACCCGGGACAAAGAGCACAGATACGCAGTATTTT
d_call: NA; clone_size: NA; v_call: TRBV4-1; j_call: TRBJ1-5; cdr3_aa: CASSQDPRGISNQPQHF; cdr3_nt: TGCGCCAGCAGCCAAGATCCCAGGGGAATTAGCAATCAGCCCCAGCATTTT
d_call: TRBD2; clone_size: NA; v_call: TRBV7-2; j_call: TRBJ2-3; cdr3_aa: CASSHRLAGGTDTQYF; cdr3_nt: TGTGCCAGCAGCCACCGACTAGCGGGGGGCACAGATACGCAGTATTTT
d_call: NA; clone_size: once; v_call: TRBV29-1; j_call: TRBJ2-3; cdr3_aa: CSVGGPSTDTQYF; cdr3_nt: TGCAGCGTCGGCGGCCCTAGCACAGATACGCAGTATTTT
d_call: NA; clone_size: NA; v_call: TRBV9; j_call: TRBJ2-5; cdr3_aa: CASSVASQETQYF; cdr3_nt: TGTGCCAGCAGCGTAGCCTCCCAAGAGACCCAGTACTTC
d_call: TRBD1; clone_size: NA; v_call: TRBV6-5; j_call: TRBJ2-2; cdr3_aa: CASRSGQGNTGELFF; cdr3_nt: TGTGCCAGCAGATCGGGACAGGGGAACACCGGGGAGCTGTTTTTT
d_call: NA; clone_size: NA; v_call: TRBV5-1; j_call: TRBJ1-4; cdr3_aa: CASSPAGMEEKLFF; cdr3_nt: TGCGCCAGCAGCCCCGCCGGGATGGAGGAAAAACTGTTTTTT
d_call: TRBD1; clone_size: NA; v_call: TRBV6-1; j_call: TRBJ1-4; cdr3_aa: CASSVRGHYEKLFF; cdr3_nt: TGTGCCAGCAGTGTCAGGGGGCACTATGAAAAACTGTTTTTT
d_call: TRBD1; clone_size: NA; v_call: TRBV7-9; j_call: TRBJ1-3; cdr3_aa: CASTPDRAGNTIYF; cdr3_nt: TGTGCCAGCACCCCGGACAGGGCTGGAAACACCATATATTTT